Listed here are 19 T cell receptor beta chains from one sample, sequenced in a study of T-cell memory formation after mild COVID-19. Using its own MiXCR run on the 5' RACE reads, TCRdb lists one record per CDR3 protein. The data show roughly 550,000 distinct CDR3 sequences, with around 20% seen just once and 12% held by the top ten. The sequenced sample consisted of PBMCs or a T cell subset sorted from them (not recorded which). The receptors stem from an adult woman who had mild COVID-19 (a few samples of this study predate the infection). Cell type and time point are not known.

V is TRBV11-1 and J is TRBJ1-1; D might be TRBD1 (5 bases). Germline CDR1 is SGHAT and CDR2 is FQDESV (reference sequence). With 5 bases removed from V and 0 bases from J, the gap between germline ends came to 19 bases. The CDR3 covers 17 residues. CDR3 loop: CASSPLGPGGMNTEAFF. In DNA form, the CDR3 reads TGTGCCAGCAGCCCCCTCGGACCGGGGGGGATGAACACTGAAGCTTTCTTT.

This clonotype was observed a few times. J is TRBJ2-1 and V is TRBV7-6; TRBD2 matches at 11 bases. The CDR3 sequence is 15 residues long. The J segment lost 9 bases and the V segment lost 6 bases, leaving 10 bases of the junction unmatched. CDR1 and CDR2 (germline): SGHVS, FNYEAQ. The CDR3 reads CASSSVAGGYSEQFF. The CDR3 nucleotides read TGTGCCAGCAGTTCCGTAGCGGGGGGGTACTCTGAGCAGTTCTTC.

In DNA, the CDR3 is TGTGCCAGCAGCCAAGATGACAGGGTAGGCACTGAAGCTTTCTTT. It is translated as CASSQDDRVGTEAFF. V gene TRBV4-2 combines with J gene TRBJ1-1, with 7 positions matching TRBD1. This CDR3 is built from 15 residues. From germline, CDR1 is LGHNA and CDR2 YNFKEQ. Trimming at V came to 0 bases and at J to 4 bases, leaving 5 bases not matched to a gene.

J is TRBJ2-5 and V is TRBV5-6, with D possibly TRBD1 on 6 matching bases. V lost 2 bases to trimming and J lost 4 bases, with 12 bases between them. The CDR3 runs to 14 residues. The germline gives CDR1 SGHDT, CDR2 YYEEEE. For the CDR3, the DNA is TGTGCCAGCAGCTTAGGATCAGGGGCAGAGACCCAGTACTTC. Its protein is CASSLGSGAETQYF.

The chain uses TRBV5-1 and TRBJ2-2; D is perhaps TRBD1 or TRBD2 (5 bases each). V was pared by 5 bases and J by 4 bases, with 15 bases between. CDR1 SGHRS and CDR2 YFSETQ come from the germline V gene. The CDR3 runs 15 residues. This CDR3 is CASRSRGPATGELFF. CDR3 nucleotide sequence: TGCGCCAGCAGGTCCCGGGGCCCGGCCACCGGGGAGCTGTTTTTT. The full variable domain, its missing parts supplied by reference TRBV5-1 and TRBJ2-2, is KAGVTQTPRYLIKTRGQQVTLSCSPISGHRSVSWYQQTPGQGLQFLFEYFSETQRNKGNFPGRFSGRQFSNSRSEMNVSTLELGDSALYLCASRSRGPATGELFFGEGSRLTVL.

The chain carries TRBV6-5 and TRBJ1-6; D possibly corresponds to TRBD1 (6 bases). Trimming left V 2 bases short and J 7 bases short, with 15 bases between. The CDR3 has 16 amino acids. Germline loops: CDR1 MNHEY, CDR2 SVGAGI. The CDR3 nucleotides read TGTGCCAGCAGTTACACCTCTCAGGGGCGGAATTCACCCCTCCACTTT. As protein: CASSYTSQGRNSPLHF.

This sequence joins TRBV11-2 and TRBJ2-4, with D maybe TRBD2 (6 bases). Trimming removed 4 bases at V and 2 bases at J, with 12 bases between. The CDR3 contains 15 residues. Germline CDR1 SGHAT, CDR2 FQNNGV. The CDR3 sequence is CASSSPRGSKNIQYF. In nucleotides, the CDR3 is TGTGCCAGCAGCTCCCCTCGGGGGTCCAAAAACATTCAGTACTTC.

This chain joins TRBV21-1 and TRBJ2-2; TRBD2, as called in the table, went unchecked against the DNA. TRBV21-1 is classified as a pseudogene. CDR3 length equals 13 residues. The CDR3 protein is CARRDGNTGELFF. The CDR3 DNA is TGTGCCAGGCGGGACGGAAACACCGGGGAGCTGTTTTTT.

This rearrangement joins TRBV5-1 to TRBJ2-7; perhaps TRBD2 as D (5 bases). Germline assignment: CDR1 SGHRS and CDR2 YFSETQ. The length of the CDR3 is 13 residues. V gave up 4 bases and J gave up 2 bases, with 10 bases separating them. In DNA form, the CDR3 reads TGCGCCAGCAGCGGAGAACTAGCCTACGAGCAGTACTTC. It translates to CASSGELAYEQYF.

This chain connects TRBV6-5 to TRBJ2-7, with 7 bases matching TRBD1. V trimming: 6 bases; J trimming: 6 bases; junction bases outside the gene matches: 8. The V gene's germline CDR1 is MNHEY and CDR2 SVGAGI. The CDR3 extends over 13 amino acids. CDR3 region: CASRTTGVGEQYF. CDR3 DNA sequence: TGTGCCAGCAGGACCACAGGGGTGGGCGAGCAGTACTTC.

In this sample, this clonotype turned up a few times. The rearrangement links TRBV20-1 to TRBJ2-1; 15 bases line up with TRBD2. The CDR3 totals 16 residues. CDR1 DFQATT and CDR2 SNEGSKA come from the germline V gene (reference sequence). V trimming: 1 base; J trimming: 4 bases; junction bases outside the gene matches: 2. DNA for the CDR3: TGCAGTGCTAGAGTAGGACTAGCGGGAGGGTACAATGAGCAGTTCTTC. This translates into CSARVGLAGGYNEQFF.

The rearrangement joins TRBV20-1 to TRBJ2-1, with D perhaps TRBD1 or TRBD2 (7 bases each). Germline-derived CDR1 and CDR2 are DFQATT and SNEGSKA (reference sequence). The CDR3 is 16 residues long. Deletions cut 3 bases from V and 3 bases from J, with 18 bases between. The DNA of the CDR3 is TGCAGTGCTAGGCCACAGGGGAGGGCATTCTACAATGAGCAGTTCTTC. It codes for CSARPQGRAFYNEQFF.

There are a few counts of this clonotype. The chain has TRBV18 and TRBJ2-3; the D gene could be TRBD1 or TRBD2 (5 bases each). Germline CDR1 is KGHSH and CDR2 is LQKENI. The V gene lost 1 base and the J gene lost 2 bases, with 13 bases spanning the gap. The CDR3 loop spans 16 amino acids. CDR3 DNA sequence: TGTGCCAGCTCACCACAGAGGGGCCCCCCCACAGATACGCAGTATTTT. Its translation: CASSPQRGPPTDTQYF.

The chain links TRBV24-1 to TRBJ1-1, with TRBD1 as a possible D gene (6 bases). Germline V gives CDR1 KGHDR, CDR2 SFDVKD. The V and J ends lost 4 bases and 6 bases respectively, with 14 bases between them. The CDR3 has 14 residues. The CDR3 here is CATSDPHRDSEAFF. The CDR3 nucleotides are TGTGCCACCAGTGACCCCCACAGGGACTCTGAAGCTTTCTTT.

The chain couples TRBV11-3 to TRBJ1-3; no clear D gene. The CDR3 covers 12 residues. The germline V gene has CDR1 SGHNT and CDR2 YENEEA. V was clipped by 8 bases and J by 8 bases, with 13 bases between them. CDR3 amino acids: CASCTTADTIYF. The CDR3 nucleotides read TGTGCCAGCTGCACGACGGCGGACACCATATATTTT. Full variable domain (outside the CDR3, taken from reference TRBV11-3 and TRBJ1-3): EAGVVQSPRYKIIEKKQPVAFWCNPISGHNTLYWYLQNLGQGPELLIRYENEEAVDDSQLPKDRFSAERLKGVDSTLKIQPAELGDSAVYLCASCTTADTIYFGEGSWLTVV.

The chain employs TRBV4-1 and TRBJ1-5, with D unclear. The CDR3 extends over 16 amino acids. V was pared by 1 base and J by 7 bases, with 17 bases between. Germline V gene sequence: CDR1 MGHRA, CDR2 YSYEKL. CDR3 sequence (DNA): TGCGCCAGCAGCCAAGGGTGGACCCCCCAGGTCCAGCCCCAGCATTTT. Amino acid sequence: CASSQGWTPQVQPQHF.

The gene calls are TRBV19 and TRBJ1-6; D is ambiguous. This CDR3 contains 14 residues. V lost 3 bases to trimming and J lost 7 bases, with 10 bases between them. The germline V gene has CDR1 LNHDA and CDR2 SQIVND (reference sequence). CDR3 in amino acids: CASSMAGLNSPLHF. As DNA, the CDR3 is TGTGCCAGTAGTATGGCTGGCTTGAATTCACCCCTCCACTTT.

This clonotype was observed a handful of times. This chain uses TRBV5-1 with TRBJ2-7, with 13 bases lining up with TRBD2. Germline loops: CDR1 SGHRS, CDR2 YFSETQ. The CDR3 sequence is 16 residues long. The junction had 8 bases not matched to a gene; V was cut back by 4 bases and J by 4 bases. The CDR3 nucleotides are TGCGCCAGCAGCCCCACTAGCGGGGGGGCCTATTACGAGCAGTACTTC. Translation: CASSPTSGGAYYEQYF.

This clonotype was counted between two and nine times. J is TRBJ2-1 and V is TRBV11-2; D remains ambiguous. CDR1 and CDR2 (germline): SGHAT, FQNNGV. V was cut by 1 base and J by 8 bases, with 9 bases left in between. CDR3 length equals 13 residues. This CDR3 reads CASSLGGPDEQFF. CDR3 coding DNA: TGTGCCAGCAGCTTAGGGGGTCCAGATGAGCAGTTCTTC.